These 8 T cell receptor beta chains were sequenced from one sample in a study of a mutant IDH1 vaccine in newly diagnosed glioma. Documented time point: baseline, week 1 (first vaccination visit). Indicated treatment: pre-vaccination baseline after standard-of-care therapy. Clones were sequenced by immunoSEQ multiplex PCR, and TCRdb holds only the in-frame ones, with some missing. The sample yields around 67,000 clones, 80% to 90% seen once. Sequencing was performed on peripheral blood mononuclear cells (PBMCs), taken from a glioma patient treated with radiotherapy, temozolomide or both. Source of these receptors: a woman aged 18-29 years with glioma. Some clones in this sample may be carry-over from other donors' samples.

This chain connects TRBV29-1 to TRBJ1-3, with D tentatively TRBD1 (6 bases). The CDR3 is 15 residues long. V lost 5 bases to trimming and J lost 1 base, with 15 bases between them. Germline CDR1 and CDR2: SQVTM and ANQGSEA. The DNA of the CDR3 is TGCAGCGTTCCTGGGTGGGGGACATCTGGAAACACCATATATTTT. Translated, it gives CSVPGWGTSGNTIYF.

This rearrangement joins TRBV29-1 to TRBJ2-3; 7 positions match TRBD2. With V trimmed by 3 bases and J by 2 bases, 8 bases remained unmatched. From germline, CDR1 is SQVTM and CDR2 ANQGSEA. This CDR3 contains 15 residues. The CDR3 is CSVDGGRWDTDTQYF. DNA for the CDR3: TGCAGCGTTGATGGCGGGAGATGGGACACAGATACGCAGTATTTT.

The rearrangement uses TRBV12-1 and TRBJ1-2. TRBV12-1 is an annotated pseudogene. The CDR3 consists of 15 residues. The CDR3 DNA sequence: TGTGCCAGCAGCTTTTCGGAGGAGTCCTTTTATGGTTACACCTTC. Translation: CASSFSEESFYGYTF.

The rearrangement uses TRBV29-1 and TRBJ1-5, with TRBD1 matching over 8 bases. Trimming at V came to 7 bases and at J to 5 bases, leaving 7 bases not matched to a gene. The CDR3 is 13 residues long. Looked up from germline, CDR1 is SQVTM and CDR2 is ANQGSEA. The CDR3 loop is CSAGGIGDQPQHF. The CDR3 bases are TGCAGCGCAGGGGGCATAGGGGATCAGCCCCAGCATTTT.

J is TRBJ2-7 and V is TRBV14; D uncertain. The CDR3 runs 13 residues. Germline values: CDR1 SGHDN, CDR2 FVKESK. Trimming removed 0 bases from V and 6 bases from J, with 9 bases in between. The CDR3 region has the DNA TGTGCCAGCAGCCAAGATCTGGGCTCCGAGCAGTACTTC. Its protein product is CASSQDLGSEQYF.

V and J are TRBV5-6 and TRBJ2-5, with D possibly called TRBD1 or TRBD2 (6 bases each). The germline V and J ends were trimmed by 4 bases and 1 base, with 14 bases remaining between them. In germline, CDR1 is SGHDT, CDR2 YYEEEE. CDR3 length: 15 amino acids. The CDR3 DNA sequence: TGTGCCAGCAGCATCACGGGGGCTCTCCAAGAGACCCAGTACTTC. This encodes CASSITGALQETQYF. Supplemented by reference TRBV5-6 and TRBJ2-5, the full variable domain reads DAGVTQSPTHLIKTRGQQVTLRCSPKSGHDTVSWYQQALGQGPQFIFQYYEEEERQRGNFPDRFSGHQFPNYSSELNVNALLLGDSALYLCASSITGALQETQYFGPGTRLLVL.

The J gene is TRBJ2-7, the V gene TRBV7-8; TRBD2 matches at 7 bases. The CDR3 runs to 14 residues. Trimming at V came to 2 bases and at J to 1 base, leaving 2 bases not matched to a gene. Germline V gene sequence: CDR1 SGHVS, CDR2 FQNEAQ. CDR3 sequence reads: CASSLSGKSYEQYF. The CDR3 bases are TGTGCCAGCAGCTTAAGCGGGAAGTCCTACGAGCAGTACTTC.

The chain recombines TRBV27 with TRBJ2-3; 11 positions match TRBD2. V shed 2 bases and J 1 base; nucleotides not matched to a gene: 8. This CDR3 is built from 18 residues. CDR1 is MNHEY and CDR2 is SMNVEV in the germline V gene (reference sequence). Written as DNA, the CDR3 is TGTGCCAGCAGTTTACAGAGGCTAGCGGGGGGAGGCACAGATACGCAGTATTTT. Encoded protein: CASSLQRLAGGGTDTQYF.